The 19 T cell receptor beta chains below were found in one sample sequenced in a study of T cell responses to AZD1222 COVID-19 vaccine (dated by TCRdb to the early 2020s). The label giving this sample's time point can be read as: baseline before first vaccination. The protocol used for the library was the immunoSEQ multiplex PCR assay. Not all clones reach the TCRdb copy of this immuneACCESS table, which keeps in-frame sequences only. Checked studies attribute under half of the gap to unresolved V genes and leave the rest unexplained. This sample is represented by about 180,000 clones; about 91% of them were singletons. The top ten constitute approximately 7.7% of the sample. The sequenced sample was peripheral blood, obtained on day 0 of AZD1222 vaccination. These receptor sequences come from an adult in good health.

CDR3 in DNA: TGTGCAACAGCCAGGGGCCCCTATAATTCACCCCTCCACTTT. Encoded protein: CATARGPYNSPLHF. The genes are TRBV25-1 and TRBJ1-6; D might be TRBD1 (6 bases). The germline CDR1 and CDR2 sequences are MGHDK and SYGVNS. CDR3 length: 14 residues.

The V and J genes are TRBV2 and TRBJ2-5; 15 bases are a match to TRBD2. CDR3 length equals 16 residues. V gave up 4 bases and J gave up 4 bases; unmatched junction bases: 4. The V gene's germline CDR1 is SNHLY and CDR2 FYNNEI. CDR3 sequence (DNA): TGTGCCAGCAGTGGGACTAGCGGGGGGGCCCGAGAGACCCAGTACTTC. Its protein product is CASSGTSGGARETQYF.

The chain joins TRBV2 to TRBJ2-1, with D possibly being TRBD1 (6 bases). Trimming pared 10 bases from V and 6 bases from J, leaving 19 bases between. Germline values: CDR1 SNHLY, CDR2 FYNNEI. This CDR3 comprises 14 residues. Here the CDR3 reads CATPRGGRGNEQFF. DNA of the CDR3: TGTGCCACCCCCCGAGGGGGTCGTGGCAATGAGCAGTTCTTC.

The chain couples TRBV9 to TRBJ2-7, with 9 nucleotides matching TRBD2. The V gene's germline CDR1 is SGDLS and CDR2 YYNGEE. The CDR3 has 16 amino acids. The J segment lost 4 bases and the V segment lost 2 bases, leaving 10 bases of the junction unmatched. CDR3 bases: TGTGCCAGCAGCGTTGGATCTAGCGGGGACGTTTACGAGCAGTACTTC. It codes for CASSVGSSGDVYEQYF. Based on the CDR3 plus reference TRBV9 and TRBJ2-7, the full variable domain is DSGVTQTPKHLITATGQRVTLRCSPRSGDLSVYWYQQSLDQGLQFLIQYYNGEERAKGNILERFSAQQFPDLHSELNLSSLELGDSALYFCASSVGSSGDVYEQYFGPGTRLTVT.

The chain combines TRBV5-1 with TRBJ1-3; no reliable D call. The CDR3 has 16 amino acids. In germline, CDR1 is SGHRS, CDR2 YFSETQ. V was trimmed by 0 bases and J by 0 bases, leaving 10 bases between them. The CDR3 bases are TGCGCCAGCAGCTTGGGGTGGGGAAACTCTGGAAACACCATATATTTT. Translation: CASSLGWGNSGNTIYF.

This clone was detected only once. CDR3 in DNA: TGTGCCAGCTCACCATCGACTAGCGGGGGCACAGATACGCAGTATTTT. It codes for CASSPSTSGGTDTQYF. The chain uses TRBV18 and TRBJ2-3; 11 bases are shared with TRBD2. The CDR3 has 16 residues. V shed 2 bases and J 1 base; nucleotides not matched to a gene: 2. Germline V gene sequence: CDR1 KGHSH, CDR2 LQKENI.

V is TRBV5-4 and J is TRBJ2-5, with TRBD2 as a possible D gene (6 bases). CDR1 SGHNT and CDR2 YYREEE come from the germline V gene (reference sequence). Between the trimmed V and J ends, which lost 3 bases and 1 base, there was a span of 16 bases. This CDR3 is 16 amino acids long. CDR3 DNA: TGTGCCAGCAGCTCGCCCCTAGGAGGGGCCCAAGAGACCCAGTACTTC. It codes for CASSSPLGGAQETQYF.

The chain uses TRBV19 and TRBJ1-6, with D unclear. The CDR3 is made up of 15 amino acids. V shed 4 bases and J shed 8 bases, with 15 bases lying between them. Germline-derived CDR1 and CDR2 are LNHDA and SQIVND (reference sequence). The CDR3 protein is CASSSRHHEDSPLHF. CDR3 bases: TGTGCCAGTAGTAGCCGGCACCACGAAGATTCACCCCTCCACTTT.

V and J are TRBV19 and TRBJ1-5; TRBD1 is a possible D gene (6 bases). Trimming took 4 bases from V and 4 from J, leaving 14 bases between them. This CDR3 region has 15 residues. The germline CDR1 and CDR2 sequences are LNHDA and SQIVND (reference sequence). The CDR3 DNA is TGTGCCAGTAGTACCGCACAGGGTTGGAATCAGCCCCAGCATTTT. It translates to CASSTAQGWNQPQHF.

This clone was counted a few times. CDR3 in amino acids: CASSLRAGGPRNEQFF. DNA of the CDR3: TGTGCCAGCAGCTTAAGGGCGGGGGGGCCACGCAATGAGCAGTTCTTC. The chain couples TRBV7-9 to TRBJ2-1; 9 positions agree with TRBD2. V was pared by 2 bases and J by 6 bases, with 8 bases of the junction left unmatched. In germline, CDR1 is SEHNR, CDR2 FQNEAQ (reference sequence). The CDR3 is made up of 16 amino acids.

The V gene is TRBV2, the J gene TRBJ1-5, with TRBD1 identical over 9 bases. From germline, CDR1 is SNHLY and CDR2 FYNNEI. The CDR3 sequence is 16 residues long. With V trimmed by 2 bases and J by 2 bases, 4 bases remained unmatched. The CDR3 region is CASSETGGEGNQPQHF. Written as DNA, the CDR3 is TGTGCCAGCAGTGAAACAGGGGGCGAAGGCAATCAGCCCCAGCATTTT.

This chain links TRBV20-1 with TRBJ2-7, with D tentatively TRBD1 (6 bases). Trimming stripped 6 bases from V and 5 bases from J, with 8 bases between. Germline CDR1 reads DFQATT; CDR2 reads SNEGSKA (reference sequence). This CDR3 is 10 amino acids long. The CDR3 coding sequence is TGCAGTGCACAGGGTAACGAGCAGTACTTC. Amino acid sequence: CSAQGNEQYF.

The sample holds a few counts of this clone. J is TRBJ2-2 and V is TRBV19; TRBD1 is a possible D gene (6 bases). Germline CDR1 is LNHDA and CDR2 is SQIVND (reference sequence). The CDR3 loop spans 13 amino acids. Trimming took 3 bases from V and 7 from J, leaving 9 bases between them. The CDR3 coding sequence is TGTGCCAGTAGTATGGGGGCTGTCGGGGAGCTGTTTTTT. This gives the protein CASSMGAVGELFF.

The chain is built from TRBV27 and TRBJ2-7, with D tentatively TRBD2 (6 bases). In germline, CDR1 is MNHEY, CDR2 SMNVEV (reference sequence). The CDR3 is 16 residues long. V lost 0 bases, J lost 0 bases, and 12 bases lay in between. The CDR3 region is CASSLSRGTVSYEQYF. The CDR3 DNA follows: TGTGCCAGCAGTTTATCGCGGGGCACCGTCTCCTACGAGCAGTACTTC.

The V call is TRBV6-1, the J call TRBJ2-7; tentative D call: TRBD2 (6 bases). CDR1 is MNHNS, CDR2 SASEGT, per germline. This CDR3 has 13 residues. Trimming stripped 3 bases from V and 2 bases from J, with 8 bases between. CDR3 amino acids: CASSEREAYEQYF. The CDR3 DNA reads as TGTGCCAGCAGTGAGAGGGAGGCCTACGAGCAGTACTTC.

CDR3 protein: CASSLTAGGRTGELFF. The DNA of the CDR3 is TGTGCCAGCAGTTTAACAGCGGGGGGCCGGACCGGGGAGCTGTTTTTT. The chain carries TRBV6-5 and TRBJ2-2, with 9 bases lining up with TRBD2. CDR3 size: 16 residues. Germline CDR1 MNHEY, CDR2 SVGAGI. Trimming cost V 4 bases and J 5 bases; bases outside gene matches: 8.

The chain links TRBV19 to TRBJ1-5, with 8 bases identical to TRBD1. From germline, CDR1 is LNHDA and CDR2 SQIVND (reference sequence). The trim removed 5 bases at V and 7 bases at J, leaving 7 bases unmatched. The CDR3 sequence is 14 residues long. CDR3 sequence: CASSGDRGSQPQHF. CDR3 nucleotides: TGTGCCAGTAGTGGCGACAGGGGATCACAGCCCCAGCATTTT.

This rearrangement joins TRBV2 to TRBJ2-6; D unclear. The V end lost 6 bases, the J end lost 7 bases, and 7 bases lay between the germline ends. Germline V gene sequence: CDR1 SNHLY, CDR2 FYNNEI. This CDR3 has 12 residues. CDR3 region: CASRPGANVLTF. The CDR3 DNA is TGTGCCAGCAGGCCGGGCGCCAACGTCCTGACTTTC. Full variable domain (missing parts from reference TRBV2 and TRBJ2-6): EPEVTQTPSHQVTQMGQEVILRCVPISNHLYFYWYRQILGQKVEFLVSFYNNEISEKSEIFDDQFSVERPDGSNFTLKIRSTKLEDSAMYFCASRPGANVLTFGAGSRLTVL.

The V call is TRBV19, the J call TRBJ1-2; 8 bases agree with TRBD1. The length of the CDR3 is 13 residues. Per germline, CDR1 LNHDA and CDR2 SQIVND (reference sequence). The V segment lost 7 bases and the J segment 4 bases; nucleotides outside the gene matches: 5. The CDR3 is CASTSGQGYGYTF. The CDR3 DNA follows: TGTGCCAGTACTTCCGGACAGGGCTATGGCTACACCTTC.